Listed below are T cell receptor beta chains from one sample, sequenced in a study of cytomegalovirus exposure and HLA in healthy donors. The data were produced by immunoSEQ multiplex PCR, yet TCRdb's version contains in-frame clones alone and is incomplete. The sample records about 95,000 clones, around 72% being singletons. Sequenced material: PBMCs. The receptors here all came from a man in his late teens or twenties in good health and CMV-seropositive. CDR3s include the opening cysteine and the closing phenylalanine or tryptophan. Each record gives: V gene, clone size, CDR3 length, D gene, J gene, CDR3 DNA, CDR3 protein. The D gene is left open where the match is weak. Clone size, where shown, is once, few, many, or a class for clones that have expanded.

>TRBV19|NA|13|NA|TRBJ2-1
TGTGCCAGTAGCGGTAGCTCCTACAATGAGCAGTTCTTC
CASSGSSYNEQFF
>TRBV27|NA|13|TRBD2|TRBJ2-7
TGTGCCAGCAGTCTAGCGGGGGTCTACGAGCAGTACTTC
CASSLAGVYEQYF
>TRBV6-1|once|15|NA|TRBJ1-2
TGTGCCAGCAGTGAGCAGGGACATTCTAACTATGGCTACACCTTC
CASSEQGHSNYGYTF
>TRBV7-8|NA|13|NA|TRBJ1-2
TGTGCCAGCAGCTTAGTCTCACAGTCCCCTGGAACCTTC
CASSLVSQSPGTF
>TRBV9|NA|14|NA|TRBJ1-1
TGTGCCAGCAGCGTAGGGGGACAGAACACTGAAGCTTTCTTT
CASSVGGQNTEAFF
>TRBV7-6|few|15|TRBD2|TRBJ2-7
TGTGCCAGCAGCTTAGCGGCGGGGGGTTTGTTTGAGCAGTACTTC
CASSLAAGGLFEQYF
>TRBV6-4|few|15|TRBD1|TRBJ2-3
TGTGCCAGCAGTGACGGGGCAGGGGGACCAGATACGCAGTATTTT
CASSDGAGGPDTQYF
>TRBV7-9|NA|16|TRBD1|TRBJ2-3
TGTGCCAGCAGCTTATACGACAGGGCCCACACAGATACGCAGTATTTT
CASSLYDRAHTDTQYF
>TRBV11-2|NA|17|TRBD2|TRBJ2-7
TGTGCCAGCAGCTTCGGGCTAGCGGGGGGACAAACCTACGAGCAGTACTTC
CASSFGLAGGQTYEQYF
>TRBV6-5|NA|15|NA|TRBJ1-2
TGTGCCAGCAGTTACGGGGCAGGCTACAACTATGGCTACACCTTC
CASSYGAGYNYGYTF
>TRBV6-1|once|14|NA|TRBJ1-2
TGTGCCAGCAGTAGGGGACTTGCATTCTATGGCTACACCTTC
CASSRGLAFYGYTF
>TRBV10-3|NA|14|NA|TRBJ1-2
TGTGTCTTAACGCCTAAGTCGGGGTTATATGGCTACACCTTC
CVLTPKSGLYGYTF
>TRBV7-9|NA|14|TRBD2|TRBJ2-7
TGTGCCAGCAGCCCCGGGACTAGCGGCTACGAGCAGTACTTC
CASSPGTSGYEQYF
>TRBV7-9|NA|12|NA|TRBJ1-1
TGTGCCAGCAGCTCCGACACCACTGAAGCTTTCTTT
CASSSDTTEAFF
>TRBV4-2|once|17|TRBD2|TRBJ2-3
TGTGCCAGCAGCCAAGAGGTAGCGGGACACCTCTATGATACGCAGTATTTT
CASSQEVAGHLYDTQYF
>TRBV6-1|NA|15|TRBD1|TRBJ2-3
TGTGCCAGCAGTGCCGGGACAGGGGTAACAGATACGCAGTATTTT
CASSAGTGVTDTQYF
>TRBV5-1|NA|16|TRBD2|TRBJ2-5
TGCGCCAGCAGTCGGACTAGCGGGGGGGTACGAGAGACCCAGTACTTC
CASSRTSGGVRETQYF
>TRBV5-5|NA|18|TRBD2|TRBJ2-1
TGTGCCAGCAGCTTGTTTCCACCCCTATCCGTGGGAGCGGGGGAGCAGTTCTTC
CASSLFPPLSVGAGEQFF
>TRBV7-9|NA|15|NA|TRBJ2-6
TGTGCCAGCAGCCTGGAGGGGACTGGGGCCAACGTCCTGACTTTC
CASSLEGTGANVLTF
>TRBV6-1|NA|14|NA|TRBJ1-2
TGTGCCAGCAGTGACAGGGATCCCCCCTATGGCTACACCTTC
CASSDRDPPYGYTF
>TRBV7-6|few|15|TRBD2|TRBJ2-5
TGTGCCAGCAGCTTACTAGCGGGGTACCAAGAGACCCAGTACTTC
CASSLLAGYQETQYF
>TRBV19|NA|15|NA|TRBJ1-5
TGTGCCAGTAGTATTAACGGTTATAGCAATCAGCCCCAGCATTTT
CASSINGYSNQPQHF
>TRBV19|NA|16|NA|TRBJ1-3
TGTGCCAGTAGTATTTTTTTAGGTGCAGGAGGAAACACCATATATTTT
CASSIFLGAGGNTIYF